This passage covers 6 T cell receptor beta chains from one sample sequenced in a study of blood T cell repertoires in COVID-19. Sequenced by immunoSEQ multiplex PCR; TCRdb stores in-frame clones only, minus some. Of fewer than 500,000 clones listed, approximately 89% are singletons. The sequenced material came from PBMCs or T cells enriched from blood (not recorded which). The origin of the receptors is a man aged 25 to 45 who had recovered from COVID-19.

The genes are TRBV2 and TRBJ2-7; 10 bases agree with TRBD2. CDR1 and CDR2 (germline): SNHLY, FYNNEI. This CDR3 has 13 amino acids. V gave up 6 bases and J gave up 2 bases; unmatched junction bases: 1. The CDR3 DNA follows: TGTGCCAGCAGGAGCGGGGGGGCCTACGAGCAGTACTTC. This encodes CASRSGGAYEQYF.

The chain links TRBV27 to TRBJ1-2; 9 bases line up with TRBD1. Trimming at V came to 4 bases and at J to 4 bases, leaving 7 bases not matched to a gene. CDR1 is MNHEY and CDR2 is SMNVEV in the germline V gene (reference sequence). The CDR3 is 15 amino acids. The CDR3 protein is CASSSGQGRLYGYTF. The DNA of the CDR3 is TGTGCCAGCAGTTCCGGACAGGGGCGTCTCTATGGCTACACCTTC.

J is TRBJ2-7 and V is TRBV19; D might be TRBD1 (6 bases). Germline V gene lookup returns CDR1 LNHDA and CDR2 SQIVND (reference sequence). The germline V and J ends were trimmed by 9 bases and 5 bases, with 17 bases remaining between them. This CDR3 is built from 13 residues. DNA of the CDR3: TGTGCCAGCGGCCTTGTAGGGGGTAACGAGCAGTACTTC. This codes for CASGLVGGNEQYF.

The chain carries TRBV9 and TRBJ1-4; 8 bases match TRBD1. Germline-derived CDR1 and CDR2 are SGDLS and YYNGEE. The CDR3 covers 20 residues. After removal of 0 bases from V and 0 bases from J, the junction contained 13 bases not matched to a gene. The CDR3 DNA sequence: TGTGCCAGCAGCGTAGCTCCGGGACAGGTACCTGCTGCAACTAATGAAAAACTGTTTTTT. Its protein is CASSVAPGQVPAATNEKLFF.

The CDR3 DNA follows: TGTGCCAGCTGGCACCGGGGGAGCTCCTACAATGAGCAGTTCTTC. Its protein is CASWHRGSSYNEQFF. V gene TRBV5-6 combines with J gene TRBJ2-1; maybe TRBD2 (6 bases). V was pared by 7 bases and J by 0 bases, with 14 bases between. CDR3 length: 15 residues. Germline lookup yields CDR1 SGHDT and CDR2 YYEEEE. Drawing the rest from reference TRBV5-6 and TRBJ2-1, the complete variable domain is DAGVTQSPTHLIKTRGQQVTLRCSPKSGHDTVSWYQQALGQGPQFIFQYYEEEERQRGNFPDRFSGHQFPNYSSELNVNALLLGDSALYLCASWHRGSSYNEQFFGPGTRLTVL.

J is TRBJ1-5 and V is TRBV6-1; a possible D gene is TRBD1 (6 bases). Trimming took off 4 bases at V and 0 bases at J, with 13 bases between the two ends. The CDR3 has 16 amino acids. The germline CDR1 and CDR2 sequences are MNHNS and SASEGT. The CDR3 DNA reads TGTGCCAGCAGTGGCCGGGACACCTATAGCAATCAGCCCCAGCATTTT. Translating gives CASSGRDTYSNQPQHF.